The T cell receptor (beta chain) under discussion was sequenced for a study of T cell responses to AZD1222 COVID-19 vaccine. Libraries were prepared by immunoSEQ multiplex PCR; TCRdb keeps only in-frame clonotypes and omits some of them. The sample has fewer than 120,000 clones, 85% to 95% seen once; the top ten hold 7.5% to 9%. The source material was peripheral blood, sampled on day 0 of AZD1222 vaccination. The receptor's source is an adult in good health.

The CDR3 region is CASSHSPGQVYYSNQPQHF. DNA of the CDR3: TGTGCCAGCAGCCACTCACCGGGACAGGTCTATTATAGCAATCAGCCCCAGCATTTT. The chain joins TRBV7-2 to TRBJ1-5, with TRBD1 matching over 8 bases. CDR1 and CDR2 from the germline V gene are SGHTA and FQGNSA. V dropped 5 bases and J dropped 0; count of bases not matched to a gene: 15. The CDR3 runs to 19 residues.